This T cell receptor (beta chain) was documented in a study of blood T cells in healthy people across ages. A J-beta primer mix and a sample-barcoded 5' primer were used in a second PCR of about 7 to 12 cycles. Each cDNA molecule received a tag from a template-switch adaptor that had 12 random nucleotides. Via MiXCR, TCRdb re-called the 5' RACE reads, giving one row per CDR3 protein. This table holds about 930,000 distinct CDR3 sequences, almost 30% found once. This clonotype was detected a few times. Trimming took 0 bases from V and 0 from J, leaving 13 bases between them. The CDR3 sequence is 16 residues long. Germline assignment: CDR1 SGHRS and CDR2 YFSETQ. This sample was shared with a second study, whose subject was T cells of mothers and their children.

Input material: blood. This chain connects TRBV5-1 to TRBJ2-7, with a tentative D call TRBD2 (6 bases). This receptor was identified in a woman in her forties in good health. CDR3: CASSLDLLAYSYEQYF. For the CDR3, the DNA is TGCGCCAGCAGCTTGGATCTACTAGCTTACTCCTACGAGCAGTACTTC.